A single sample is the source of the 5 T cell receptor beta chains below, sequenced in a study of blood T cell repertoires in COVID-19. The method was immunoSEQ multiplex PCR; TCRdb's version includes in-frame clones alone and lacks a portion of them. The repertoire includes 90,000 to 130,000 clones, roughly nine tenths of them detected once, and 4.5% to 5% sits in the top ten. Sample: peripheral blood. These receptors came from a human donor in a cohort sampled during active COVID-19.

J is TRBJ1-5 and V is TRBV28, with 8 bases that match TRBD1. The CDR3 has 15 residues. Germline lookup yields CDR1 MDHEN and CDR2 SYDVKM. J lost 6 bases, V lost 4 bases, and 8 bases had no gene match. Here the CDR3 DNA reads TGTGCCAGCAGTTCCAGGGACAGGACGGGTCAGCCCCAGCATTTT. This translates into CASSSRDRTGQPQHF.

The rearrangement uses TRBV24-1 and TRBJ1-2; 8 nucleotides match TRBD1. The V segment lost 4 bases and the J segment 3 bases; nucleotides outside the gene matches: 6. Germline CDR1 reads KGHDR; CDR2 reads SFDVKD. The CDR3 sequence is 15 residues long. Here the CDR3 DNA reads TGTGCCACCAGTGAGCAGGGGGCGCCATACTATGGCTACACCTTC. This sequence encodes CATSEQGAPYYGYTF.

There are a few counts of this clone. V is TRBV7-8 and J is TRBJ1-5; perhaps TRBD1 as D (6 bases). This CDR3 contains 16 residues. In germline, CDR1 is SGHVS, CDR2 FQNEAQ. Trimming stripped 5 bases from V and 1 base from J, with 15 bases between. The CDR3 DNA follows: TGTGCCAGCAGCAAGGGACAATCTCTAAGCAATCAGCCCCAGCATTTT. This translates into CASSKGQSLSNQPQHF.

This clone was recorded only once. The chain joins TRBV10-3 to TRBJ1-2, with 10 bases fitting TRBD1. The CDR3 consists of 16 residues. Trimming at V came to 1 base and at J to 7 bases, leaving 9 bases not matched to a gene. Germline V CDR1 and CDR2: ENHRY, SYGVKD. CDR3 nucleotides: TGTGCCATCAGTGAGTACCCGGGACAGGGGAGAGGTGGCTACACCTTC. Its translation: CAISEYPGQGRGGYTF.

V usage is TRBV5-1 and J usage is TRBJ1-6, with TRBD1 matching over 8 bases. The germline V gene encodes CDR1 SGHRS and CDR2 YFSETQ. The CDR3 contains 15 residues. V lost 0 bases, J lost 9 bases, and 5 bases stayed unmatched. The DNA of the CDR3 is TGCGCCAGCAGCTTGGCGGACAGGGAGGGTTCACCCCTCCACTTT. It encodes CASSLADREGSPLHF. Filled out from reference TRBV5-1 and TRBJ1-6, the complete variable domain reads KAGVTQTPRYLIKTRGQQVTLSCSPISGHRSVSWYQQTPGQGLQFLFEYFSETQRNKGNFPGRFSGRQFSNSRSEMNVSTLELGDSALYLCASSLADREGSPLHFGNGTRLTVT.